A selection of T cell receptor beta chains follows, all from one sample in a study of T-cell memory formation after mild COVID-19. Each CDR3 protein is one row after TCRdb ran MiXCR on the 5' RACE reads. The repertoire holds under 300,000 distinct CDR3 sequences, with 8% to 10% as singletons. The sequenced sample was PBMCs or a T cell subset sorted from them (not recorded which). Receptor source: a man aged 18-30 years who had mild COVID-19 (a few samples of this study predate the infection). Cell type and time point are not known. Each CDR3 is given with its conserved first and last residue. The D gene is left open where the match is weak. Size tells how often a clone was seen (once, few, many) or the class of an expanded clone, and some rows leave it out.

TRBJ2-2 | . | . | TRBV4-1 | TGCGCCAGCAGCCAGCCCTGGGGGCCCACCGGGGAGCTGTTTTTT | CASSQPWGPTGELFF
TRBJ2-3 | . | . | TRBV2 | TGTGCCAGCAGTCGGGGGCAGAACACAGATACGCAGTATTTT | CASSRGQNTDTQYF
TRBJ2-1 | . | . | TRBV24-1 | TGTGCCACCAGTTTGACCAACAATGAGCAGTTCTTC | CATSLTNNEQFF
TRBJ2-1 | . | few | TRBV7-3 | TGTGCCAGCAGCTTGAGCCCCATAGGCGATGAGCAGTTCTTC | CASSLSPIGDEQFF
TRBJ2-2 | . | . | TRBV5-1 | TGCGCCAGCAGCTTGGTTGCGTTAAACACCGGGGAGCTGTTTTTT | CASSLVALNTGELFF
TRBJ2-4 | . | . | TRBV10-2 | TGCGCCAGCAGTGATCTTGGCGGACTAGCCAAAAACATTCAGTACTTC | CASSDLGGLAKNIQYF
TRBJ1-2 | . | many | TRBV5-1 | TGCGCCAGCAGCTTGGACTCCCAAAACTATGGCTACACCTTC | CASSLDSQNYGYTF
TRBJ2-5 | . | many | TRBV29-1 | TGCAGCGCCTTTACACAAGAGACCCAGTACTTC | CSAFTQETQYF
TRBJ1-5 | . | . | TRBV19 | TGTGCCAGTAGTATATTAGGGCGCGGTTCCGATCAGCCCCAGCATTTT | CASSILGRGSDQPQHF
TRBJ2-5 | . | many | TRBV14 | TGTGCCAGCAGCCAAGACCCCCCTGGGGTAGCCATAGTGGAGACCCAGTACTTC | CASSQDPPGVAIVETQYF
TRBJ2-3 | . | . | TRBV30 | TGTGCCTGGAGCCTCCTCGGGGAGACGCAGTATTTT | CAWSLLGETQYF
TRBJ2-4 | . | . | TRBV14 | TGTGCCAGCAGCCGGACAGAGCTCCGGTTGGCCAAAAACATTCAGTACTTC | CASSRTELRLAKNIQYF
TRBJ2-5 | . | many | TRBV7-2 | TGTGCCAGCAGCTTTACAGGGTTTGAGACCCAGTACTTC | CASSFTGFETQYF
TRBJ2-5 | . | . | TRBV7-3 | TGTGCCAGCACAGGGGAAGGGGAGACCCAGTACTTC | CASTGEGETQYF
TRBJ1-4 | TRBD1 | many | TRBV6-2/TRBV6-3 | TGTGCCAGCATCCGGGACAGCACTAATGAAAAACTGTTTTTT | CASIRDSTNEKLFF
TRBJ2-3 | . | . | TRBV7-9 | TGTGCCAGCACCTCGGGTCGTCTACCCTACACAGATACGCAGTATTTT | CASTSGRLPYTDTQYF
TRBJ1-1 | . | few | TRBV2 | TGTGCCAGCAGTGAAGCGCTATCGGTCGGGCGGGCTTTCTTT | CASSEALSVGRAFF
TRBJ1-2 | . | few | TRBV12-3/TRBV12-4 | TGTGCCAGCAGTTTCGGCACAAGAGGCTATGGCTACACCTTC | CASSFGTRGYGYTF
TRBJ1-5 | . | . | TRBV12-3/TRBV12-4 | TGTGCCAGCAGTTTATCCGGGCTATTCGGTACGTGGCAGCCCCAGCATTTT | CASSLSGLFGTWQPQHF
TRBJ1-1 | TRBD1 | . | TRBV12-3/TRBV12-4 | TGTGCCAGCAGAGAGGGACAGAGAGCAGCTTTCTTT | CASREGQRAAFF
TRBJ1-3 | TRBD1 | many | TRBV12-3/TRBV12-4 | TGTGCCAGCACTTTACAGGGGGCTGGAAACACCATATATTTT | CASTLQGAGNTIYF
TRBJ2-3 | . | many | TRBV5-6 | TGTGCCAGCTGGCGGGGCACAGATACGCAGTATTTT | CASWRGTDTQYF
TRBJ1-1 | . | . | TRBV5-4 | TGTGCCAGCAGCCCGCCGGGCCGGGTCACTGAAGCTTTCTTT | CASSPPGRVTEAFF
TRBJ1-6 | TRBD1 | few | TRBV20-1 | TGCAGTGCTAGAGCGTCAGGGGGAGGGAAGAATAATTCACCCCTCCACTTT | CSARASGGGKNNSPLHF
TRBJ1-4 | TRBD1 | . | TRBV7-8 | TGTGCCAGCAGCCTCGGACAGGGGGCGACTAATGAAAAACTGTTTTTT | CASSLGQGATNEKLFF
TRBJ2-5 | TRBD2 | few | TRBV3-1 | TGTGCCAGCAGCCAAGGCTCGCCGGGGAGGGAGAAGACCCAGTACTTC | CASSQGSPGREKTQYF
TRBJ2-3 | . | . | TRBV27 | TGTGCCAGCAGTTGGGTCCCCGGAGGAGATACGCAGTATTTT | CASSWVPGGDTQYF
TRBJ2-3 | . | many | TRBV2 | TGTGCCAGCTCATATAGCGGCACAGATACGCAGTATTTT | CASSYSGTDTQYF
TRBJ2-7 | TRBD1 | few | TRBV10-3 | TGTGCCATCAGTGAGTCGGGACAGGGAGCCTACGAGCAGTACTTC | CAISESGQGAYEQYF
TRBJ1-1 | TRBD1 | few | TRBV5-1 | TGCGCCAGCAGCTTAGACAGGGTGTCAGCTTTCTTT | CASSLDRVSAFF
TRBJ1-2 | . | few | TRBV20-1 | TGCAGTGCTAGACCCAACAACTATGGCTACACCTTC | CSARPNNYGYTF
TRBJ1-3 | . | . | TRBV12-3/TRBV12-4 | TGTGCCACTGGGCGGCAGGACACTGGAAACACCATATATTTT | CATGRQDTGNTIYF
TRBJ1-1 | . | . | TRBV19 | TGTGCCAGTAGTCCAGACCGGAACGCTCCCGCGCCCGCTGAAGCTTTCTTT | CASSPDRNAPAPAEAFF
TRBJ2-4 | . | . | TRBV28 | TGTGCCAGCAGTTTCTTGGGGGAGGAAAACATTCAGTACTTC | CASSFLGEENIQYF
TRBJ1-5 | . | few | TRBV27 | TGTGCCAGCAGTCCCCCATGTGAGGGGATGGGTCAGCCCCAGCATTTT | CASSPPCEGMGQPQHF
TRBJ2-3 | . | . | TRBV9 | TGTGCCAGCAGCGAAGTCCCCGGCGATACGCAGTATTTT | CASSEVPGDTQYF
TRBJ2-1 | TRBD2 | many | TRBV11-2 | TGTGCCAGCAGCCCAAACCCTAGCGGGGGGTCCTACAATGAGCAGTTCTTC | CASSPNPSGGSYNEQFF
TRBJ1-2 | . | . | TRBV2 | TGTGCCAGCAGTGGGGTGTCAGTAGTCTATGGCAACACCTTC | CASSGVSVVYGNTF
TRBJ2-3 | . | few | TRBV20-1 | TGCAGTGCTAGACCTTATTTGAGGGAGAGCACAGATACGCAGTATTTT | CSARPYLRESTDTQYF
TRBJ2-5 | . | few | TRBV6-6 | TGTGCCAGCAGCCCCCAGGGTATGAAAGAGACCCAGTACTTC | CASSPQGMKETQYF
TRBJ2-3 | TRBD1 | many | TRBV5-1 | TGCGCCAGCAGAGGGACAGGGGGCGCAGATACGCAGTATTTT | CASRGTGGADTQYF
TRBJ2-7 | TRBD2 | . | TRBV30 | TGTGCCTGGGGAAGGGGACTAGCGGACTCCTACGAGCAGTACTTC | CAWGRGLADSYEQYF
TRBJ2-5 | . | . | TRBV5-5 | TGTGCCAGCAGCTTCAGGGGCCTCGGCGAGACCCAGTACTTC | CASSFRGLGETQYF
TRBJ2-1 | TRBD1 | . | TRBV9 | TGTGCCAGCAGCGTGCAGGACAGGGGCCTGTTCTTC | CASSVQDRGLFF
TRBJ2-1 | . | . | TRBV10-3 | TGTGCCATCAGTGTTGGATTCAGTGAGCAGTTCTTC | CAISVGFSEQFF
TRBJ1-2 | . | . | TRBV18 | TGTGCCAGCTCACCGTCAGCTCCTAACTATGGCTACACCTTC | CASSPSAPNYGYTF
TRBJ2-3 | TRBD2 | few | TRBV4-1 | TGCGCCAGCAGCCTTCGACTAGCGGCAGATACGCAGTATTTT | CASSLRLAADTQYF
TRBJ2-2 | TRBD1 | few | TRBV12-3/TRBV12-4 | TGTGCCAGCAGTGGGACAGGGACTGGAGGGGAGCTGTTTTTT | CASSGTGTGGELFF
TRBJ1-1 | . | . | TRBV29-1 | TGCAGCGTTGTTCCGGGGAACACTGAAGCTTTCTTT | CSVVPGNTEAFF